This T cell receptor beta chain was sequenced for a study of T cell responses to AZD1222 COVID-19 vaccine. CDR1 and CDR2 (germline): KGHSH, LQKENI. Deletions cut 1 base from V and 7 bases from J, with 14 bases between. The length of the CDR3 is 14 residues. Sequencing was performed with immunoSEQ multiplex PCR; in TCRdb, only in-frame clones are kept and a portion is missing. The sample consists of around 200,000 clones, 88% of them appearing once. The receptor comes from an adult in good health. The specimen comprised peripheral blood, sampled on day 0 of AZD1222 vaccination. The chain joins TRBV18 to TRBJ2-7; no reliable D call. CDR3 in DNA: TGTGCCAGCTCACCACAAGGCCAGTCCTTTGAGCAGTACTTC. Translated: CASSPQGQSFEQYF.